The 16 T cell receptor beta chains given below trace back to one sample, sequenced in a study of cytomegalovirus exposure and HLA in healthy donors. The PCR used 60 Vbeta and 13 Jbeta primers. Assay used: immunoSEQ multiplex PCR; TCRdb lists only in-frame clones, some missing. In the table there are 40,000 to 55,000 clones, about 81% of which are singletons. The specimen was PBMCs. The source of these receptors is a boy aged 5-17 years in good health and CMV-seropositive.

The rearrangement uses TRBV7-8 and TRBJ1-3; D gene uncertain. Trimming stripped 5 bases from V and 2 bases from J, with 4 bases between. Germline-derived CDR1 and CDR2 are SGHVS and FQNEAQ. This CDR3 region has 12 residues. The CDR3 DNA follows: TGTGCCAGCAGCACTCCTGGAAACACCATATATTTT. Translating it yields CASSTPGNTIYF.

This chain uses TRBV6-1 with TRBJ1-2; 8 bases match TRBD1. CDR1 and CDR2 (germline): MNHNS, SASEGT. CDR3 length: 14 residues. The J segment lost 5 bases and the V segment lost 6 bases, leaving 8 bases of the junction unmatched. CDR3 bases: TGTGCCAGCAGCAAAGGACAGGGAGGATATGGCTACACCTTC. Protein product: CASSKGQGGYGYTF.

The rearrangement joins TRBV5-1 to TRBJ2-2; D possibly corresponds to TRBD2 (6 bases). Trimming took 4 bases from V and 2 from J, leaving 18 bases between them. This CDR3 has 17 amino acids. Germline CDR1 is SGHRS and CDR2 is YFSETQ. The chain's CDR3 is CASSAGRTLLNTGELFF. CDR3 coding DNA: TGCGCCAGCAGCGCGGGGCGAACCTTACTAAACACCGGGGAGCTGTTTTTT.

The chain combines TRBV6-1 with TRBJ1-3; TRBD1 matches 8 bases. Trimming took 4 bases from V and 2 from J; bases not matched to a gene: 7. The CDR3 has 16 amino acids. Germline V gene lookup returns CDR1 MNHNS and CDR2 SASEGT. The CDR3 nucleotides read TGTGCCAGCAGTGCGCAATTACAGGGGGCTGGAAACACCATATATTTT. This sequence encodes CASSAQLQGAGNTIYF.

The rearrangement joins TRBV5-8 to TRBJ2-5, with TRBD2 matching 7 bases. V lost 3 bases, J lost 5 bases, and 7 bases stayed unmatched. The V gene's germline CDR1 is SGHTS and CDR2 YDEGEE. The CDR3 contains 14 residues. CDR3 sequence: CASSSTPAGETQYF. The CDR3 region has the DNA TGTGCCAGCAGCTCAACCCCAGCGGGGGAGACCCAGTACTTC.

The gene calls are TRBV11-2 and TRBJ2-7, with D possibly matching TRBD2 (5 bases). Per germline, CDR1 SGHAT and CDR2 FQNNGV. CDR3 length: 16 residues. Trimming took 4 bases from V and 6 from J, leaving 22 bases between them. The CDR3 DNA is TGTGCCAGCAGCTCGGGGTTGGGGATCAACGGGGTCGAGCAGTACTTC. It codes for CASSSGLGINGVEQYF.

This sequence joins TRBV4-1 and TRBJ2-2; 10 bases line up with TRBD1. The germline gives CDR1 MGHRA, CDR2 YSYEKL. The CDR3 covers 16 residues. V shed 1 base, J shed 4 bases, and the junction held 3 bases outside the gene matches. The CDR3: CASSQAGTGVTGELFF. In DNA, the CDR3 is TGCGCCAGCAGCCAAGCCGGGACAGGGGTCACCGGGGAGCTGTTTTTT.

In this sample, this clone turned up a few times. The rearrangement uses TRBV2 and TRBJ2-5; TRBD2 matches at 8 bases. The ends lost 1 base at V and 5 bases at J; junction bases unmatched: 12. The CDR3 is made up of 17 amino acids. Germline V CDR1 and CDR2: SNHLY, FYNNEI. CDR3 residues: CASSEVSGLGGRETQYF. For the CDR3, the DNA is TGTGCCAGCAGTGAAGTGTCGGGACTAGGGGGGAGGGAGACCCAGTACTTC.

The V gene is TRBV15, the J gene TRBJ1-5; no reliable D call. Trimming left V 1 base short and J 2 bases short, with 3 bases between. Germline CDR1 is LNHNV and CDR2 is YYDKDF (reference sequence). This CDR3 spans 13 amino acids. CDR3 DNA sequence: TGTGCCACCAGCAGAGTAGGCAATCAGCCCCAGCATTTT. Amino acid sequence: CATSRVGNQPQHF.

The chain combines TRBV9 with TRBJ2-7; 7 nucleotides agree with TRBD2. V was pared by 0 bases and J by 3 bases, with 3 bases of the junction left unmatched. The germline V gene has CDR1 SGDLS and CDR2 YYNGEE. This CDR3 is built from 14 residues. CDR3 protein: CASSVGSSGYEQYF. CDR3 DNA sequence: TGTGCCAGCAGCGTAGGTTCTAGCGGCTACGAGCAGTACTTC.

This clone was seen only once. The gene calls are TRBV4-1 and TRBJ1-3; 7 bases agree with TRBD1. This CDR3 has 17 residues. Germline V lookup: CDR1 MGHRA, CDR2 YSYEKL. Trimming removed 4 bases from V and 0 bases from J; junction bases left unmatched: 9. The CDR3 region is CASSPSRGTVSGNTIYF. The CDR3 nucleotides are TGCGCCAGCAGCCCGTCCCGGGGGACAGTCTCTGGAAACACCATATATTTT.

The V and J genes are TRBV5-5 and TRBJ1-5; tentatively, D is TRBD1 (6 bases). V was clipped by 4 bases and J by 6 bases, with 17 bases between them. This CDR3 has 15 residues. From germline, CDR1 is SGHKS and CDR2 YYEKEE (reference sequence). The CDR3 sequence is CASSATGLRGQPQHF. The CDR3 coding sequence is TGTGCCAGCAGCGCAACAGGGCTGAGGGGTCAGCCCCAGCATTTT.

The chain is built from TRBV6-5 and TRBJ1-6; unclear D gene. Trimming removed 4 bases from V and 9 bases from J, with 13 bases in between. CDR1 is MNHEY and CDR2 is SVGAGI in the germline V gene. The CDR3 spans 14 residues. The CDR3 reads CASSFRRILSPLHF. Here the CDR3 DNA reads TGTGCCAGCAGTTTCCGTCGTATCCTTTCACCCCTCCACTTT.

This clone has only a few counts. This chain uses TRBV2 with TRBJ2-5, with D possibly matching TRBD2 (6 bases). Trimming cost V 7 bases and J 5 bases, with 11 bases left between them. The CDR3 sequence is 12 residues long. The germline V gene has CDR1 SNHLY and CDR2 FYNNEI. For the CDR3, the DNA is TGTGCCAGCATAGGCCGGGAGGAGACCCAGTACTTC. Translated: CASIGREETQYF.

The chain employs TRBV6-4 and TRBJ1-3; D is unresolved. This CDR3 comprises 17 residues. Germline V lookup: CDR1 MRHNA, CDR2 SNTAGT. Trimming shortened V by 6 bases and J by 9 bases, and 27 bases separated the two germline ends. The CDR3 loop reads CASRPGGTLADCCTIYF. The CDR3, as DNA: TGTGCCAGCAGACCCGGAGGCACCCTCGCGGATTGTTGCACCATATATTTT.

The table lists this clone with a count of one. The chain employs TRBV2 and TRBJ2-4; D gene unclear. The V gene lost 2 bases and the J gene lost 9 bases, with 5 bases spanning the gap. The germline V gene encodes CDR1 SNHLY and CDR2 FYNNEI. The CDR3 sequence is 11 residues long. The CDR3 DNA is TGTGCCAGCAGTGAATCTAGCATTCAGTACTTC. Its protein is CASSESSIQYF.